These 25 T cell receptor beta chains were all obtained from the same sample, sequenced in a study of long-term antiretroviral therapy in people with HIV. An immunoSEQ assay, version v3.0, was performed at survey level. The assay was immunoSEQ multiplex PCR, and TCRdb's table has in-frame clones only and misses some. This table holds some 27,000 clones, about 83% found once. The sequences come from unsorted PBMCs, collected about 5 years after starting antiretroviral therapy. The receptors stem from a man aged 40-49 years with HIV.

V is TRBV10-2 and J is TRBJ1-5; D gene unclear. The germline CDR1 and CDR2 sequences are WSHSY and SAAADI. The germline V and J ends were trimmed by 0 bases and 3 bases, with 6 bases remaining between them. The CDR3 totals 14 residues. The CDR3 sequence is CASSESSTNQPQHF. For the CDR3, the DNA is TGCGCCAGCAGTGAGTCCAGCACCAATCAGCCCCAGCATTTT.

The V gene is TRBV18, the J gene TRBJ1-1; 8 nucleotides align to TRBD1. V gave up 6 bases and J gave up 4 bases; unmatched junction bases: 7. The CDR3 covers 14 residues. Germline assignment: CDR1 KGHSH and CDR2 LQKENI. The CDR3 region is CASSYGQGSTEAFF. CDR3 DNA sequence: TGTGCCAGCTCCTACGGACAGGGCAGCACTGAAGCTTTCTTT.

The rearrangement links TRBV27 to TRBJ1-3; D gene unclear. The germline V gene encodes CDR1 MNHEY and CDR2 SMNVEV (reference sequence). Trimming took 5 bases from V and 0 from J, leaving 11 bases between them. CDR3 size: 15 residues. CDR3 in DNA: TGTGCCAGCAGTCCTCTCGGCCTCTCTGGAAACACCATATATTTT. Translating it yields CASSPLGLSGNTIYF.

The chain is built from TRBV6-6 and TRBJ2-7; no firm D call. Germline lookup yields CDR1 MNHNY and CDR2 SVGAGI (reference sequence). Trimming left V 4 bases short and J 1 base short, with 11 bases between. This CDR3 spans 14 amino acids. Here the CDR3 reads CASSSPGRSYEQYF. DNA of the CDR3: TGTGCCAGCAGTTCCCCCGGGCGGTCCTACGAGCAGTACTTC.

The chain employs TRBV5-6 and TRBJ2-1; no definite D call. The CDR3 has 12 residues. The V gene lost 3 bases and the J gene lost 9 bases, with 10 bases spanning the gap. Germline CDR1 SGHDT, CDR2 YYEEEE. The CDR3 protein is CASSSQTGEQFF. The CDR3 nucleotides are TGTGCCAGCAGCTCCCAGACTGGTGAGCAGTTCTTC.

The chain couples TRBV10-3 to TRBJ2-7, with 10 bases aligning to TRBD1. Per the germline V gene, CDR1 is ENHRY and CDR2 is SYGVKD. This CDR3 has 15 amino acids. The trim removed 9 bases at V and 4 bases at J, leaving 12 bases unmatched. DNA of the CDR3: TGTGCCATTTTTTCCGGGACAGGGGAAATGTACGAGCAGTACTTC. This sequence encodes CAIFSGTGEMYEQYF.

The chain combines TRBV5-1 with TRBJ1-1; D is undetermined. Germline CDR1 is SGHRS and CDR2 is YFSETQ. The CDR3 is 17 residues long. V lost 3 bases and J lost 0, with 18 bases in between. This CDR3 reads CASSSVLLAGMNTEAFF. DNA of the CDR3: TGCGCCAGCAGCTCCGTCCTGCTGGCCGGTATGAACACTGAAGCTTTCTTT.

V and J are TRBV9 and TRBJ2-3; 7 bases match TRBD2. The V and J ends lost 3 bases and 0 bases, in that order; junction bases with no gene match: 4. This CDR3 spans 15 amino acids. Germline V gives CDR1 SGDLS, CDR2 YYNGEE. CDR3 in amino acids: CASSGGGTSTDTQYF. Written as DNA, the CDR3 is TGTGCCAGCAGCGGGGGGGGGACTAGCACAGATACGCAGTATTTT.

This clone is a singleton in its sample. V is TRBV19 and J is TRBJ2-1; TRBD2 is a possible D gene (5 bases). CDR1 LNHDA and CDR2 SQIVND come from the germline V gene (reference sequence). V was clipped by 3 bases and J by 7 bases, with 16 bases between them. The CDR3 covers 15 residues. CDR3 residues: CASSIWAISGNEQFF. CDR3 in DNA: TGTGCCAGTAGTATTTGGGCCATCTCGGGGAATGAGCAGTTCTTC.

V gene TRBV6-6 combines with J gene TRBJ2-7; D not resolved. CDR3 length: 11 residues. Germline V gene data show CDR1 as MNHNY and CDR2 as SVGAGI (reference sequence). V dropped 5 bases and J dropped 6 bases, with 8 bases sitting between them. The CDR3 bases are TGTGCCAGCAGTCATGAAGGCGAGCAGTACTTC. It is translated as CASSHEGEQYF.

Remarks on this clone: In the same sample, other DNA sequences code for this CDR3. The chain is built from TRBV20-1 and TRBJ1-2; D gene unclear. The CDR3 is made up of 11 amino acids. V gave up 1 base and J gave up 4 bases, with 4 bases separating them. Germline CDR1 DFQATT, CDR2 SNEGSKA (reference sequence). CDR3 residues: CSARGLYGYTF. In DNA, the CDR3 is TGCAGTGCTAGAGGCCTCTATGGCTACACCTTC.

The genes are TRBV7-9 and TRBJ2-1; TRBD2 matches 7 bases. The germline CDR1 and CDR2 sequences are SEHNR and FQNEAQ (reference sequence). J lost 7 bases, V lost 4 bases, and 10 bases had no gene match. The CDR3 covers 15 residues. CDR3 nucleotides: TGTGCCAGCAGCTCGAGGTGGGAGGGCATGAATGAGCAGTTCTTC. Its protein product is CASSSRWEGMNEQFF.

The rearrangement joins TRBV21-1 to TRBJ1-3. TRBV21-1 is a pseudogene. The CDR3 runs 14 residues. The CDR3 spells CASVPKGKRHTIYF. The CDR3 DNA reads TGTGCCAGCGTACCTAAGGGTAAACGCCACACCATATATTTT.

The chain uses TRBV5-1 and TRBJ2-5; 12 bases line up with TRBD2. Losses at the gene ends were 4 bases for V and 4 bases for J; bases not matched to a gene: 11. Germline lookup yields CDR1 SGHRS and CDR2 YFSETQ. This CDR3 is built from 17 residues. The DNA of the CDR3 is TGCGCCAGCAGCCCCCTCCTAGCGGGAGGGGTGGGAGAGACCCAGTACTTC. Protein product: CASSPLLAGGVGETQYF.

This clone was counted a few times. In DNA, the CDR3 is TGTGCCAGTAGTATAGGTCCGGGGGCAATGAGTGGCTACACCTTC. Translating it yields CASSIGPGAMSGYTF. V usage is TRBV19 and J usage is TRBJ1-2, with D perhaps matching TRBD1 (6 bases). Per germline, CDR1 LNHDA and CDR2 SQIVND (reference sequence). The CDR3 is made up of 15 amino acids. The V end was cut by 1 base, the J end by 7 bases, with 16 bases between.

The rearrangement joins TRBV7-2 to TRBJ1-1, with no clear D. This CDR3 spans 12 amino acids. V lost 5 bases and J 7 bases, leaving 11 bases between the germline ends. In germline, CDR1 is SGHTA, CDR2 FQGNSA. In nucleotides, the CDR3 is TGTGCCAGCAGCCCATGGGATTTTGAAGCTTTCTTT. This codes for CASSPWDFEAFF.

This clone was found a few times. The chain combines TRBV20-1 with TRBJ2-2; D is uncertain. The V end lost 4 bases, the J end lost 2 bases, and 2 bases lay between the germline ends. Germline CDR1 reads DFQATT; CDR2 reads SNEGSKA (reference sequence). The CDR3 extends over 11 amino acids. CDR3: CSATNTGELFF. In DNA, the CDR3 is TGCAGTGCTACTAACACCGGGGAGCTGTTTTTT.

About this clone: The junction differs from germline at one of its ends, possibly a read error. The chain is built from TRBV11-2 and TRBJ2-7; possibly TRBD2 for D (5 bases). The CDR3 has 12 residues. Germline V gene sequence: CDR1 SGHAT, CDR2 FQNNGV. DNA for the CDR3: TGTGCCAGCAGCTCAATCGACTACGGGCAGTACTTC. Translating it yields CASSSIDYGQYF.

V usage is TRBV7-2 and J usage is TRBJ2-5; 7 bases are a match to TRBD2. The trim removed 5 bases at V and 7 bases at J, leaving 10 bases unmatched. The CDR3 runs to 14 residues. Germline CDR1 reads SGHTA; CDR2 reads FQGNSA. The CDR3 loop is CASSPPASGRTQYF. CDR3 sequence (DNA): TGTGCCAGCAGCCCCCCGGCTAGCGGTCGGACCCAGTACTTC.

The chain uses TRBV10-3 and TRBJ1-3; D gene uncertain. Trimming removed 10 bases at V and 2 bases at J, with 18 bases between. From germline, CDR1 is ENHRY and CDR2 SYGVKD. The CDR3 contains 15 residues. The CDR3 loop is CATQVGKEAGNTIYF. CDR3 sequence (DNA): TGTGCCACCCAGGTCGGGAAGGAGGCTGGAAACACCATATATTTT.

The gene calls are TRBV6-6 and TRBJ1-5, with D perhaps matching TRBD1 (5 bases). This CDR3 is built from 13 residues. CDR1 and CDR2 (germline): MNHNY, SVGAGI (reference sequence). V shed 8 bases and J shed 4 bases, with 12 bases lying between them. The CDR3 protein is CASLRDPNQPQHF. The CDR3 DNA is TGTGCCAGCCTCCGGGACCCTAATCAGCCCCAGCATTTT.

This chain joins TRBV6-1 and TRBJ2-7; 12 nucleotides line up with TRBD2. This CDR3 is built from 15 residues. The junction had 3 bases not matched to a gene; V was cut back by 6 bases and J by 0 bases. Germline V gene sequence: CDR1 MNHNS, CDR2 SASEGT. The CDR3 loop is CASRRGLAGSYEQYF. DNA of the CDR3: TGTGCCAGCAGGCGGGGACTAGCGGGCTCCTACGAGCAGTACTTC.

This chain joins TRBV15 and TRBJ2-1; D is undetermined. From germline, CDR1 is LNHNV and CDR2 YYDKDF (reference sequence). Trimming took off 3 bases at V and 1 base at J, with 10 bases between the two ends. CDR3 length equals 15 residues. This CDR3 reads CATSSQQNSYNEQFF. DNA of the CDR3: TGTGCCACCAGCAGCCAACAGAATTCCTACAATGAGCAGTTCTTC.

The chain couples TRBV19 to TRBJ2-3; no firm D call. V lost 0 bases, J lost 6 bases, and 10 bases lay in between. Germline CDR1 and CDR2: LNHDA and SQIVND (reference sequence). This CDR3 has 14 amino acids. Here the CDR3 DNA reads TGTGCCAGTAGTATAGAAGGCCCTCGCGATACGCAGTATTTT. Translated, it gives CASSIEGPRDTQYF.

The chain has TRBV11-2 and TRBJ1-1, with D tentatively TRBD1 (5 bases). This CDR3 comprises 14 residues. Trimming shortened V by 2 bases and J by 1 base, and 8 bases separated the two germline ends. Germline-derived CDR1 and CDR2 are SGHAT and FQNNGV. The CDR3 DNA reads TGTGCCAGCAGCTTATTTACAGGGAACACTGAAGCTTTCTTT. Translated, it gives CASSLFTGNTEAFF.